In this sample, the clone carrying this T cell receptor (beta chain) turned up once. These data originate in a study of blood T cell repertoires in COVID-19. As for the study in general: T cells, B-cell-depleted T cells, or PBMCs supplied cDNA or gDNA.

As originally analysed: It was from reference gene primer amplification that nucleated cell counts were estimated. Repertoires were generated with immunoSEQ multiplex PCR, while TCRdb's copy carries only in-frame clones and drops some. The V and J calls and the clone size are those of that table, but D and trimming were determined from the DNA. Of over 30,000 clones detected, over 70% appear once; the ten largest clones hold around a tenth. This CDR3 spans 14 amino acids. V gave up 0 bases and J gave up 5 bases; unmatched junction bases: 3. Germline V gene data show CDR1 as SGHRS and CDR2 as YFSETQ. The TCR sequence derives from a human donor in a cohort sampled during active COVID-19. The sequenced sample was peripheral blood. J is TRBJ2-3 and V is TRBV5-1, with 7 bases lining up with TRBD1. DNA for the CDR3: TGCGCCAGCAGCTTGGAGGCAGGGGGAGATACGCAGTATTTT. Its translation: CASSLEAGGDTQYF.